This T cell receptor (beta chain) was sequenced during a study of cytomegalovirus exposure and HLA in healthy donors. CDR1 SGHTA and CDR2 FQGNSA come from the germline V gene. This CDR3 contains 13 residues. Unmatched junction bases numbered 3, after V lost 2 bases and J lost 6 bases. The PCR had 60 Vbeta and 13 Jbeta primers. Method: immunoSEQ multiplex PCR; TCRdb's copy keeps in-frame clones and lacks some. This sample's table has 110,000 to 150,000 clones. The chain recombines TRBV7-2 with TRBJ1-2; TRBD1 agrees at 7 bases. The origin of this receptor is a man in his forties or fifties in good health and CMV-seronegative. Sequencing used PBMCs. The CDR3 here is CASSLRQGHGYTF. The CDR3, as DNA: TGTGCCAGCAGCTTAAGACAGGGCCATGGCTACACCTTC.